This T cell receptor beta chain was retrieved from a study of cytomegalovirus exposure and HLA in healthy donors (dated by TCRdb to about 2017). As for the study more broadly: In an earlier analysis of roughly 590 of the donors, 276 Gb of sequence data and 117 million unique TCR beta sequences from 150 million to 200 million T cells were reported. The study used immunosequencing to profile the T cell repertoires of about 670 subjects and linked those repertoires to cytomegalovirus serostatus. Among approximately 370 genotyped donors of the cohort, an average of approximately 240,000 unique TCR beta nucleotide sequences was sequenced per donor, of which 15% to 20% were non-productive. The study aimed to test whether signatures of past pathogen exposure could be identified by cataloging public T cell receptors. A later analysis re-examined previously published TCR beta repertoires from 600 to 700 donors and added high-resolution HLA genotyping to investigate patterns of TCR occurrence. Alongside the repertoire data, information on donor age, sex, ethnicity and CMV serostatus was compiled. A later genetic analysis took genome-wide SNP genotypes for about 65% of the 666 donors and used that subset as a discovery cohort. Approximately 310 gigabases of sequencing data and approximately 80 million unique TCR sequences were included in an early release covering about 700 HLA-typed donors. The number of typed donors differed by locus: about 620-640 for A, B, C, DRB1 and DQB1; approximately 530 for DQA1; 600 to 610 for DPA1; and some 430 for DPB1. To decide whether each TCR beta V gene segment behaved as functional or pseudogenic, an earlier analysis of over 500 of the donors relied on high-throughput TCR beta sequencing. Every repertoire in the discovery cohort had been generated on one and the same sequencing platform. To predict cytomegalovirus infection status, the study brought together high-throughput TCR immunosequencing, statistical association of individual TCRs with disease status, and machine learning. Of the roughly 410 genotyped donors, 75% to 85% were placed in the genetic ancestry cluster associated with self-reported Caucasian donors. HLA typing covered class I and class II loci at four-digit resolution. Rather than drawing on any new phenotypic data, the later analysis identified candidate immune exposures from TCR beta sequences and the way those sequences occurred across donors. A separate validation cohort of over a hundred different subjects was used in addition to the 666-subject first cohort. A handful of DR-DQ haplotypes were treated as single units for association and clustering because of strong linkage in the cohort.

Trimming at the junction amounts to 8 bases on V and 1 base on J, and the germline ends lie 17 bases apart. The CDR3 starts with the cysteine, ends with the phenylalanine, and has 15 residues. Only the CDR3 portion is preserved as DNA: 45 bases, with reading frame beginning at the first base. According to the germline V gene (reference sequence), CDR1 reads MNHEY and CDR2 reads SMNVEV. On this clone itself: Its target antigen remains unknown. No qualities accompany the bases; no much larger clone lies one base away.

The cohort was made up of several hundred healthy bone marrow donors. At the time of sampling, every cohort member was nominally healthy, though immune exposures that went unrecorded were likely present. The donor tested CMV seronegative, placing the donor among the 350 or so seronegative members of the cohort. Every donor gave a peripheral blood sample, and the peripheral blood mononuclear cells from that sample were used for TCR beta sequencing. The Qiagen DNeasy Blood Extraction Kit was used to extract genomic DNA from the blood cell samples. The protocol used for the library was the immunoSEQ multiplex PCR assay. A mixture of 60 forward primers for TCR Vbeta segments and 13 reverse primers for TCR Jbeta segments was used in the multiplex PCR. A multiplex PCR assay on genomic DNA amplified the CDR3 region of rearranged TCR beta genes. The amplified TCR beta libraries were sequenced on the Illumina HiSeq System as 87-base-pair reads. The paper's data handling went like this. Across the 500 to 750 repertoires, a later analysis counted 78 million or so unique TCR beta chains, some 11 million of which were shared by at least two donors. Raw reads were error-corrected and collapsed into unique sequences by a nearest-neighbor algorithm in which closely related sequences were merged to remove PCR and sequencing errors. V, D and J gene segments were assigned by aligning CDR3 sequences to IMGT reference sequences. For a sequence to be retained, a match of at least six nucleotides to both a V gene segment and a J gene segment was required. Rearrangements were classified as productive when the CDR3 lacked stop codons and remained in frame with V and J, and all other rearrangements were classified as non-productive. Following IMGT convention, CDR3 was defined as the stretch from the second conserved V-encoded cysteine up to the conserved J-encoded phenylalanine. The earlier analysis of 450 to 750 of the donors excluded any sequence lacking an unambiguous match to a single V gene segment. An earlier analysis of 450 to 650 of the donors called V segments functional above 56.7% productive rearrangements and segregating when the between-donor standard deviation exceeded 5%. A statistical classification framework was built for diagnosing cytomegalovirus status from the catalog of TCR beta chain sequences. A later analysis assigned V and J genes by comparing TCR nucleotide sequences with IMGT/GENE-DB human TR gene sequences. Using the TCRdist pipeline, a later analysis assigned CDR3 sequences along with most-parsimonious VDJ recombination scenarios. In a later analysis, each TCR beta chain was defined by its CDR3 amino acid sequence together with its V-gene family, and reads lacking a unique V-gene family were excluded. To address suspected cross-contamination and a sequencing artifact, a later analysis removed around 600 highly shared, low-generation-probability nucleotide sequences. For each public chain, a later analysis derived a clonal expansion index from normalized ranks of inferred template counts within each repertoire. Generation probabilities in a later analysis came from a VDJ recombination model fitted to out-of-frame rearrangements, and those results were checked against IGoR. A later analysis scored TCR-TCR, TCR-HLA and TCR-CMV co-occurrence with hypergeometric tests, applying a repertoire-size bias correction to TCR pairs. In a later analysis, false discovery rates were estimated by permuting HLA or CMV assignments 20 times. A later analysis grouped co-occurring TCRs with DBSCAN, adding TCRdist sequence similarity when clustering within HLA-allele-positive subsets. Repertoires with fewer than 30,000 or more than 120,000 public chains were left out of co-occurrence clustering, as were five repertoires with anomalous nucleotide sharing. The clones in this table, taken by TCRdb from immuneACCESS, are in-frame only. Not every clone is retained; where verified, under half of the shortfall comes from an unresolved V gene, and the cause of the rest is unknown. V, J and clone size are those of that table, while D and trimming were read from the DNA. In all, the sample holds about 160,000 clones, and about 83% of those were seen once. Of the sample, 0.75% to 0.95% is held by the ten largest clones.

The paper's findings and limits, for the study overall: A cluster of highly shared sequence variants was judged likely to be a technical artifact of the sequencing pipeline. For the cohort, immune exposure information was limited to CMV serostatus. Strong co-occurrence of HLA alleles, especially DR and DQ, made assigning TCR associations to individual alleles difficult. In a later analysis, several top co-occurrence clusters were reported to appear linked to parvovirus B19, influenza, CMV and Epstein-Barr virus. In an earlier analysis of about 600 of the donors, most TCR beta V segments appeared in productive rearrangements about 90% or about 30% of the time, broadly matching IMGT annotations. Roughly uniform sequencing depth across donors was assumed in presence/absence analyses, although this assumption may not hold. Linkage disequilibrium might explain the correlated functional status among segregating V segments, but an unknown experimental factor could not be excluded. HLA typing was unavailable for some donors at each locus, so association tests used only the typed subset. In a later analysis, 16,951 TCR beta sequences were associated with specific HLA alleles at a false discovery rate of 0.05. Because counts were too low, under 20 rarely observed V segments, including chromosome 9 orphons, were left out of the earlier analysis of about 500 of the donors. In vitro tests confirmed that a few of the cytomegalovirus-associated TCR beta chains recognize cytomegalovirus antigens. Most CMV-associated TCR beta chains appeared to be HLA-restricted in a later analysis, and the HLA associations seemed to be driven largely by CMV exposure. Most TCR sequences were seen in very few donors, while some public TCRs were found in many individuals. A later analysis found that HLA-associated TCR beta chains were more clonally expanded and had lower generation probabilities than equally common non-associated chains. Compared with the roughly 600-donor mean, donors in an Asian-associated ancestry cluster had fewer N-insertions in productive TCRs, according to a later genetic analysis. It was suggested by the authors that the approach could potentially be generalized to other disease states and immunological phenotypes. In both the original and validation cohorts, the classifier was reported to diagnose cytomegalovirus status with high specificity and sensitivity. V-gene and J-gene trimming of TCR beta chains was associated with a missense DCLRE1C variant in a later genetic analysis, and the association was replicated in an independent cohort. The cohort was sequenced for TCR beta chains only, and without alpha or paired-chain data the features that could be detected were limited. The 87-base-pair reads could not distinguish some IMGT-functional V segments, including TRBV6-2 and TRBV6-3, so those segments were excluded. According to a later analysis, TCR association rates differed among HLA loci, with DRB1 alleles showing the most associated TCRs and HLA-C alleles showing the fewest. A further reported finding was that TCR beta sequences accurately predicted the HLA-A and HLA-B alleles for most subjects in the first cohort. The study listed approximately 150 TCR beta chains as associated with cytomegalovirus.

The specimen sequenced was PBMCs. The rearrangement joined TRBV27 to TRBJ1-1; the best D guess is TRBD1, with 5 bases matching. The receptor's source is a woman between 25 and 40 years old in good health and CMV-seronegative. The DNA is as follows: TGTGCCAGCGCGGTAGGGGTCCCTCGGAACACTGAAGCTTTCTTT. It encodes CASAVGVPRNTEAFF.